One and the same sample provided the 10 T cell receptor beta chains below, sequenced in a study of blood T cell repertoires in COVID-19. Here immunoSEQ multiplex PCR was the method, and the copy in TCRdb shows in-frame clones only, minus some. The profile shows a few hundred thousand clones, about nine tenths of them singletons. The sample was peripheral blood. These receptors came from a woman in her 40s who had recovered from COVID-19.

The chain joins TRBV30 to TRBJ2-5; 8 nucleotides line up with TRBD1. V dropped 5 bases and J dropped 4; count of bases not matched to a gene: 12. Germline CDR1 is GTSNPN and CDR2 is SVGIG (reference sequence). This CDR3 contains 15 residues. This chain's CDR3 is CAWGRAGGALETQYF. CDR3 DNA sequence: TGTGCCTGGGGCCGGGCAGGGGGCGCGTTAGAGACCCAGTACTTC.

This clone appeared many times. The V gene is TRBV4-1, the J gene TRBJ1-6; TRBD1 matches at 10 bases. CDR3 size: 14 residues. The ends lost 7 bases at V and 9 bases at J; junction bases unmatched: 6. CDR1 MGHRA and CDR2 YSYEKL come from the germline V gene. The CDR3 region is CASNTDRGPSPLHF. DNA of the CDR3: TGCGCCAGCAACACCGACAGGGGGCCTTCACCCCTCCACTTT.

The chain has TRBV10-3 and TRBJ2-2; weak D call: TRBD1 (5 bases). V lost 10 bases, J lost 4 bases, and 10 bases lay in between. The CDR3 has 12 amino acids. Germline V lookup: CDR1 ENHRY, CDR2 SYGVKD. DNA of the CDR3: TGTGCCACCCTACAGGTCACCGGGGAGCTGTTTTTT. It specifies CATLQVTGELFF.

The rearrangement uses TRBV2 and TRBJ1-5; D ambiguous. V gave up 0 bases and J gave up 13 bases, with 13 bases separating them. The CDR3 sequence is 13 residues long. Germline V gene lookup returns CDR1 SNHLY and CDR2 FYNNEI. The CDR3: CASSEASVGLQHF. The DNA of the CDR3 is TGTGCCAGCAGTGAAGCGTCGGTAGGACTACAGCATTTT.

This clone was found once. The chain has TRBV27 and TRBJ2-7, with D unresolved. The CDR3 length is 12 residues. Germline V gene sequence: CDR1 MNHEY, CDR2 SMNVEV (reference sequence). V lost 7 bases and J 0 bases, leaving 7 bases between the germline ends. The CDR3 spells CASTLPSYEQYF. CDR3 DNA sequence: TGTGCCAGCACTCTCCCCTCCTACGAGCAGTACTTC.

The chain uses TRBV7-2 and TRBJ2-3; 7 bases fit TRBD2. J was trimmed by 8 bases and V by 9 bases; bases with no gene match: 20. Per the germline V gene, CDR1 is SGHTA and CDR2 is FQGNSA. The CDR3 totals 16 residues. This CDR3 reads CARYARTGRTGGTQYF. The CDR3 region has the DNA TGTGCCAGATACGCACGTACCGGGAGGACGGGGGGTACGCAGTATTTT.

The chain joins TRBV3-1 (or the pseudogene TRBV3-2) to TRBJ1-1, with 9 bases fitting TRBD1. The CDR3 runs to 12 residues. CDR1 and CDR2 (germline): LGHDT, YNNKEL (reference sequence). The J segment lost 11 bases and the V segment lost 4 bases, leaving 5 bases of the junction unmatched. The CDR3 spells CASSPQGAGAFF. Here the CDR3 DNA reads TGTGCCAGCAGCCCACAGGGGGCTGGGGCTTTCTTT.

The chain has TRBV27 and TRBJ2-4; 7 bases match TRBD1. The CDR3 extends over 15 amino acids. The V gene's germline CDR1 is MNHEY and CDR2 SMNVEV (reference sequence). The junction had 5 bases not matched to a gene; V was cut back by 6 bases and J by 0 bases. CDR3 nucleotide sequence: TGTGCCAGCAGCCTTAACAGGGGAGCCAAAAACATTCAGTACTTC. Its protein product is CASSLNRGAKNIQYF.

The chain is built from TRBV6-5 and TRBJ2-7; the D gene is possibly TRBD2 (5 bases). Trimming shortened V by 5 bases and J by 6 bases, and 17 bases separated the two germline ends. The CDR3 contains 14 residues. The germline V gene has CDR1 MNHEY and CDR2 SVGAGI. The CDR3 is CASSTTILSVEQYF. As DNA, the CDR3 is TGTGCCAGCAGTACGACTATCCTTAGTGTCGAGCAGTACTTC.

Comments on this clone: The sample holds other DNA sequences that translate to the same CDR3. The chain has TRBV24-1 and TRBJ2-7; TRBD1 might be the D (5 bases). The germline V gene encodes CDR1 KGHDR and CDR2 SFDVKD. V lost 7 bases to trimming and J lost 0 bases, with 6 bases between them. The CDR3 extends over 12 amino acids. CDR3 DNA sequence: TGTGCCACCAGCAGGGACTCCTACGAGCAGTACTTC. Translating gives CATSRDSYEQYF.